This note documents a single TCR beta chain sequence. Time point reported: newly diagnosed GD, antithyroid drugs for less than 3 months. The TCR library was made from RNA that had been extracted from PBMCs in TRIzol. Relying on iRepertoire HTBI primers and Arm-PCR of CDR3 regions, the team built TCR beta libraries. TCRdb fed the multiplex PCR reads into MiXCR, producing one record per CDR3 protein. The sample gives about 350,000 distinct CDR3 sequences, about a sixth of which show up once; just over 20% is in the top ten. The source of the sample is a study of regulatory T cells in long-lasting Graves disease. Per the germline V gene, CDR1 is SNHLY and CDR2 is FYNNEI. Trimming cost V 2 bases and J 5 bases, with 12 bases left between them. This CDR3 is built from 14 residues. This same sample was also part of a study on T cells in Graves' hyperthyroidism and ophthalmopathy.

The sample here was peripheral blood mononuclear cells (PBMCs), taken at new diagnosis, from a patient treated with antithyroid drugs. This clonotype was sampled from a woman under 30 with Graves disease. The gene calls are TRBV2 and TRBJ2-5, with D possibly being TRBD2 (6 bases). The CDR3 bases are TGTGCCAGCAGTGAAAACGGAGGAGGGGAGACCCAGTACTTC. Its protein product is CASSENGGGETQYF.